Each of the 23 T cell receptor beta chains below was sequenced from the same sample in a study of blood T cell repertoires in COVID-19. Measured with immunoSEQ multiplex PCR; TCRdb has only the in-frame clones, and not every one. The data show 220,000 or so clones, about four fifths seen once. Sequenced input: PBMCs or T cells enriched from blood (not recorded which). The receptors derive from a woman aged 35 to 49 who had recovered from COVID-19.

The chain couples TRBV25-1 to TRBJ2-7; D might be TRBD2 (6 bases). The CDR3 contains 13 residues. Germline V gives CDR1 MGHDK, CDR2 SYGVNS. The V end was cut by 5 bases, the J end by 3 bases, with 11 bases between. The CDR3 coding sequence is TGTGCCAGCAGTTCTAGCGCTTTCTACGAGCAGTACTTC. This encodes CASSSSAFYEQYF.

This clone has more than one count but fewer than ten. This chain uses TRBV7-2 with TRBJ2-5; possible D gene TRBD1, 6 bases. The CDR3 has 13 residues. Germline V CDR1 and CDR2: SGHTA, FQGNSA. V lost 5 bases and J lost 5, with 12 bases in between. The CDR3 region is CASSPWGRETQYF. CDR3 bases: TGTGCCAGCAGCCCGTGGGGGCGGGAGACCCAGTACTTC. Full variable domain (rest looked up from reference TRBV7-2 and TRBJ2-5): GAGVSQSPSNKVTEKGKDVELRCDPISGHTALYWYRQSLGQGLEFLIYFQGNSAPDKSGLPSDRFSAERTGGSVSTLTIQRTQQEDSAVYLCASSPWGRETQYFGPGTRLLVL.

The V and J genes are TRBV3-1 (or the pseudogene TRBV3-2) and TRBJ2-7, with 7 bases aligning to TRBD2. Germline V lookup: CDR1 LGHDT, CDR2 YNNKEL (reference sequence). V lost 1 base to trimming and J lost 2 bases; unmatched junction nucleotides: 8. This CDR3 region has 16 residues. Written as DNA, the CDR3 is TGTGCCAGCAGCCAAGGGAGGTTGGCGGGAGCCTACGAGCAGTACTTC. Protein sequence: CASSQGRLAGAYEQYF.

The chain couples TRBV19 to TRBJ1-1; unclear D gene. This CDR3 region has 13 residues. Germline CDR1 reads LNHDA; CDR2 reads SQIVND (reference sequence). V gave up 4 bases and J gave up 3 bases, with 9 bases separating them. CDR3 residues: CASSTQVYTEAFF. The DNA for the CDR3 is TGTGCCAGTAGTACTCAGGTCTACACTGAAGCTTTCTTT.

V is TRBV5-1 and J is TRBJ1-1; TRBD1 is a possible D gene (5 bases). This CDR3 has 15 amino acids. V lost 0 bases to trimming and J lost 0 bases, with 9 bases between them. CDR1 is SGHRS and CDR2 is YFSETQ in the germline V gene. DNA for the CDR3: TGCGCCAGCAGCTTGGCGGTGGGGCTGAACACTGAAGCTTTCTTT. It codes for CASSLAVGLNTEAFF.

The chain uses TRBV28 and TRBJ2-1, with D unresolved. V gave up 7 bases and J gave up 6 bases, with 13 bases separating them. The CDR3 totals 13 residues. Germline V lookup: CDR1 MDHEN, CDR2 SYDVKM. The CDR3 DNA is TGTGCCAGCACCCGGAGACTTCGCAATGAGCAGTTCTTC. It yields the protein CASTRRLRNEQFF.

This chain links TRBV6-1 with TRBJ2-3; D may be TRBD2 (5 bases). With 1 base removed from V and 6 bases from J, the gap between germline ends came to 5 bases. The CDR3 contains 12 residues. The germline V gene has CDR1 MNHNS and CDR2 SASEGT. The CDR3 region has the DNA TGTGCCAGCAGTGAAGGAGGGGATACGCAGTATTTT. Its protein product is CASSEGGDTQYF.

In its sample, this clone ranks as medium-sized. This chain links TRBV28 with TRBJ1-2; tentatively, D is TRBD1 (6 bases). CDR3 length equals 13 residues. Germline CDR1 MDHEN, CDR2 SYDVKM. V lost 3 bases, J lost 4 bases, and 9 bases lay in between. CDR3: CASSFRTVYGYTF. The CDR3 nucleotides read TGTGCCAGCAGTTTTAGGACAGTCTATGGCTACACCTTC.

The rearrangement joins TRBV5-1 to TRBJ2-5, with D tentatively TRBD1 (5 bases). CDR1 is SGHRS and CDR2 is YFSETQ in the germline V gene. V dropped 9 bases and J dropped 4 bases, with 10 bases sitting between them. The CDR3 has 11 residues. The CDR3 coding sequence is TGCGCCAACCCAGGGCCAGAGACCCAGTACTTC. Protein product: CANPGPETQYF. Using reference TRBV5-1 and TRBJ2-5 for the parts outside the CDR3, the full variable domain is KAGVTQTPRYLIKTRGQQVTLSCSPISGHRSVSWYQQTPGQGLQFLFEYFSETQRNKGNFPGRFSGRQFSNSRSEMNVSTLELGDSALYLCANPGPETQYFGPGTRLLVL.

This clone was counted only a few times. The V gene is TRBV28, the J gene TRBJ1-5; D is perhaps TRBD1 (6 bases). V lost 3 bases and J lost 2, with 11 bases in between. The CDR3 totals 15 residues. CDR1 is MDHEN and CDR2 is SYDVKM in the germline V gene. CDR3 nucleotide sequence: TGTGCCAGCAGTTTGGGAGGGGGGGGCAATCAGCCCCAGCATTTT. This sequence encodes CASSLGGGGNQPQHF. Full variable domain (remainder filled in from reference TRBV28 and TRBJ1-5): DVKVTQSSRYLVKRTGEKVFLECVQDMDHENMFWYRQDPGLGLRLIYFSYDVKMKEKGDIPEGYSVSREKKERFSLILESASTNQTSMYLCASSLGGGGNQPQHFGDGTRLSIL.

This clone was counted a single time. The CDR3 loop is CASTPPLTETQYF. The CDR3, as DNA: TGTGCCAGCACCCCCCCCCTTACTGAGACCCAGTACTTC. This chain joins TRBV11-2 and TRBJ2-5; D call uncertain. The CDR3 has 13 residues. The V end was cut by 7 bases, the J end by 5 bases, with 14 bases between. CDR1 and CDR2 from the germline V gene are SGHAT and FQNNGV.

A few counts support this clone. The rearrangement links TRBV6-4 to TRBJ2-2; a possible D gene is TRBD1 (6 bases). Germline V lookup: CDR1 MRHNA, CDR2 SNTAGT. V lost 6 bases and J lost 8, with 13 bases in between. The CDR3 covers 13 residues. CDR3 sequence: CASSRDTTGELFF. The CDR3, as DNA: TGTGCCAGCAGCCGGGACACCACTGGGGAGCTGTTTTTT.

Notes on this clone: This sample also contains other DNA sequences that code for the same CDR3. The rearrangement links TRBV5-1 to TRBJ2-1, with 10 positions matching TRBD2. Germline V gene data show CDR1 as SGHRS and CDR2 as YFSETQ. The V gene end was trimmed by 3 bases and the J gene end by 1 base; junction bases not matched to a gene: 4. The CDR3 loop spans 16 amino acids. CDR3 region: CASSWGLARSYNEQFF. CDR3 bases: TGCGCCAGCAGCTGGGGACTAGCGAGGTCCTACAATGAGCAGTTCTTC.

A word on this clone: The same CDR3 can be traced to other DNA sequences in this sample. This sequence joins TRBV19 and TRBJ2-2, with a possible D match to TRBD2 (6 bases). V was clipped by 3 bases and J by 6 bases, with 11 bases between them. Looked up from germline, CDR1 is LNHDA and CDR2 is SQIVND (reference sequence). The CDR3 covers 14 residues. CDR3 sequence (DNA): TGTGCCAGTAGTATTGTTGGAGGGGCCGGGGAGCTGTTTTTT. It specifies CASSIVGGAGELFF.

CDR3 sequence (DNA): TGTGCCAGCAGCTTAGGGGGCATTGAGCAGTTCTTC. It encodes CASSLGGIEQFF. V gene TRBV7-8 combines with J gene TRBJ2-1, with D possibly TRBD1 on 5 matching bases. The germline V gene encodes CDR1 SGHVS and CDR2 FQNEAQ. This CDR3 contains 12 residues. The ends were cut back, 1 base at V and 9 bases at J, with 7 bases in the middle.

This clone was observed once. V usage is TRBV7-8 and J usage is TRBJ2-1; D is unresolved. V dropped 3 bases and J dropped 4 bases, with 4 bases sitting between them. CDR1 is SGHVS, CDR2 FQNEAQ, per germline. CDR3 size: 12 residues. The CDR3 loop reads CASSFRYNEQFF. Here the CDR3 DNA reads TGTGCCAGCAGCTTCAGGTACAATGAGCAGTTCTTC.

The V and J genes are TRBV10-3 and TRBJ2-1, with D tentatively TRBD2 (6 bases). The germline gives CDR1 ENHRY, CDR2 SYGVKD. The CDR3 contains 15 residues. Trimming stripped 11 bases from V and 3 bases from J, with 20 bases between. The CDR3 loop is CAAPTLRRDYNEQFF. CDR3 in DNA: TGTGCCGCCCCGACTTTAAGGCGGGACTACAATGAGCAGTTCTTC.

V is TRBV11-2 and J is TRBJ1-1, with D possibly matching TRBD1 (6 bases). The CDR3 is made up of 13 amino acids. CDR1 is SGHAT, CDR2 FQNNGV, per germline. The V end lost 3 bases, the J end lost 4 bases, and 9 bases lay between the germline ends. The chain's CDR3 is CASSFGGRTEAFF. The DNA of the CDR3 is TGTGCCAGCAGCTTCGGGGGGCGCACTGAAGCTTTCTTT. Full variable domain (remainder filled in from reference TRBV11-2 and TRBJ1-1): EAGVAQSPRYKIIEKRQSVAFWCNPISGHATLYWYQQILGQGPKLLIQFQNNGVVDDSQLPKDRFSAERLKGVDSTLKIQPAKLEDSAVYLCASSFGGRTEAFFGQGTRLTVV.

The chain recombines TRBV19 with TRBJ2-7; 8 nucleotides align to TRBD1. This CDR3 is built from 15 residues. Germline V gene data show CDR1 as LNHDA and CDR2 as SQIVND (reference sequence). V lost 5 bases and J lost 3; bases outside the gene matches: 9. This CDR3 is CASSLKGQEGYEQYF. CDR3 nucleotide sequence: TGTGCCAGTAGTCTTAAGGGACAGGAAGGCTACGAGCAGTACTTC.

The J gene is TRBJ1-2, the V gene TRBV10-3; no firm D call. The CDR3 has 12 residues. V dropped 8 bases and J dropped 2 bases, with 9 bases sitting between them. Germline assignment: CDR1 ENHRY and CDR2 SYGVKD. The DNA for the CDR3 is TGTGCCATCCCCGACTTGAACTATGGCTACACCTTC. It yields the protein CAIPDLNYGYTF.

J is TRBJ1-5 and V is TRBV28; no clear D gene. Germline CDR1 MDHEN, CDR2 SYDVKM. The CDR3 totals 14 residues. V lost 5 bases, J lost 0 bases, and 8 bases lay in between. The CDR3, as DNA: TGTGCCAGCAGTCCCTTGAGTAGCAATCAGCCCCAGCATTTT. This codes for CASSPLSSNQPQHF.

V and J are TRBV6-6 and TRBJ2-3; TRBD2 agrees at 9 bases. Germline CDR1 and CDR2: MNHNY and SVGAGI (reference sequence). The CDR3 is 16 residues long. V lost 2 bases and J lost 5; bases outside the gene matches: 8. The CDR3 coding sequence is TGTGCCAGCAGTTACCGAAGCGGGAGGTTAGGAGATACGCAGTATTTT. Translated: CASSYRSGRLGDTQYF.

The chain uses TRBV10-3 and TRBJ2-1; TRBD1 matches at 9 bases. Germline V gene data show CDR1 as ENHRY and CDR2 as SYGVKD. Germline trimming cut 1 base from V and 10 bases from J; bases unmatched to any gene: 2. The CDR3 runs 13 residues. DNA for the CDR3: TGTGCCATCAGTGAGTGGGACAGGGACGAGCAGTTCTTC. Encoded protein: CAISEWDRDEQFF.